Sequencing of this T cell receptor beta chain was carried out in a study of early T cells in non-severe SARS-CoV-2 infection. The wider study: RNA in bulk from unsorted whole blood was sequenced, and chains were unpaired.

The V and J ends lost 9 bases and 8 bases, in that order; junction bases with no gene match: 13. This CDR3 comprises 14 residues. CDR1 is SEHNR, CDR2 FQNEAQ, per germline (reference sequence). This clonotype was found a few times. The antigen remains unidentified. Findings of the study overall: Private and CD4 specificities were missed by VDJdb matching, skewed to anti-spike CD8.

Individual cDNA molecules were tagged with unique molecular identifiers. TCRdb re-called the 5' RACE reads through MiXCR, storing one row per CDR3 protein. The repertoire holds tens of thousands of distinct CDR3 sequences, with approximately 14% as singletons. Sequencing input: whole blood. This chain joins TRBV7-9 and TRBJ2-1; 7 nucleotides line up with TRBD2. The TCR originated in an adult who was a healthcare worker with PCR-confirmed SARS-CoV-2 infection or an uninfected control (not recorded which). The chain's CDR3 is CASLDYGGNDEQFF. CDR3 coding DNA: TGTGCCAGTCTGGATTACGGGGGGAACGATGAGCAGTTCTTC.